The 2 T cell receptor beta chains listed next were all sequenced from one sample in a study of shared clonotypes between healthy human individuals. Profiled with immunoSEQ multiplex PCR; TCRdb holds only in-frame clones, not every one. The repertoire consists of some 2,500,000 clones, with less than 95% occurring once and the leading ten covering 0.37%. Material for sequencing was naive CD4+ T cells from PBMCs. The subset is: CD45RA+ positively selected. These receptors all come from a man aged 18 to 30 in good health. Some clones in this sample may be carry-over from other donors' samples.

This clone was seen a single time. V and J are TRBV28 and TRBJ1-2, with TRBD1 as a possible D gene (5 bases). The CDR3 spans 12 residues. CDR1 is MDHEN, CDR2 SYDVKM, per germline. The germline V and J ends were trimmed by 7 bases and 9 bases, with 15 bases remaining between them. CDR3 amino acids: CASIRWGTRYTF. CDR3 nucleotides: TGTGCCAGCATTAGGTGGGGCACACGCTACACCTTC.

This sequence joins TRBV9 and TRBJ2-2; D gene uncertain. In germline, CDR1 is SGDLS, CDR2 YYNGEE. This CDR3 region has 17 residues. V lost 0 bases and J lost 1, with 13 bases in between. Here the CDR3 DNA reads TGTGCCAGCAGCGTAGGAGTGGGTAGCAGGAACACCGGGGAGCTGTTTTTT. It encodes CASSVGVGSRNTGELFF.